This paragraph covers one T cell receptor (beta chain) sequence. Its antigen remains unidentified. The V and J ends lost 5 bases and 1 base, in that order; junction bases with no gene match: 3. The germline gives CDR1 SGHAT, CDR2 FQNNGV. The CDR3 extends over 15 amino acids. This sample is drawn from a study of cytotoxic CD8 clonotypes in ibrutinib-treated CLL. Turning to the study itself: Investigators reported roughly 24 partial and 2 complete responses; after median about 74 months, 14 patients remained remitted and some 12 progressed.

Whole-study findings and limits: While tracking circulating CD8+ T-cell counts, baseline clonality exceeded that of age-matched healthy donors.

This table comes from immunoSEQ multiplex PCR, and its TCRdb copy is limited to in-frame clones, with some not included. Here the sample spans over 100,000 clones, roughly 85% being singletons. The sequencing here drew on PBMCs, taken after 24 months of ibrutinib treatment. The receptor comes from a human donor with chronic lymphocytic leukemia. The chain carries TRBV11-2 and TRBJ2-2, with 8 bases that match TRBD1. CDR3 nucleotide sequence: TGTGCCAGCAGCATGGGACAGGTGAACACCGGGGAGCTGTTTTTT. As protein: CASSMGQVNTGELFF.